A selection of T cell receptor beta chains follows, all from one sample in a study of blood T cell repertoires in COVID-19. The assay was immunoSEQ multiplex PCR, and TCRdb's table has in-frame clones only and misses some. The data contain roughly 140,000 clones, around 80% of them seen just once; the ten biggest clones take up around 35%. The sequencing input was peripheral blood. The receptor set was obtained from a human donor in a cohort sampled during active COVID-19. CDR3s include the opening cysteine and the closing phenylalanine or tryptophan. D genes are given only for firm matches. Part of the rows lack a size; the others show once, few, many or a class for expanded clones.

abundance: .
d_gene: TRBD1
v_gene: TRBV18
j_gene: TRBJ2-7
CDR3nt: TGTGCCAGCTCACCACTGGACAGGTCCTACGAGCAGTACTTC
CDR3aa: CASSPLDRSYEQYF

abundance: few
d_gene: .
v_gene: TRBV7-3
j_gene: TRBJ2-7
CDR3nt: TGTGCCAGCAGCCACGGTGGGGGGAAAGGAGAGCAGTACTTC
CDR3aa: CASSHGGGKGEQYF

abundance: .
d_gene: TRBD1
v_gene: TRBV7-2
j_gene: TRBJ1-2
CDR3nt: TGTGCCAGCAGCTTGCCGGGACAGGGAGGTGGCTACACCTTC
CDR3aa: CASSLPGQGGGYTF

abundance: .
d_gene: TRBD2
v_gene: TRBV13
j_gene: TRBJ2-5
CDR3nt: TGTGCCAGCAGCTTAGCGCTAGCGGGGGGCATAAATCAATACTTC
CDR3aa: CASSLALAGGINQYF

abundance: .
d_gene: .
v_gene: TRBV27
j_gene: TRBJ2-7
CDR3nt: TGTGCCAGCAGTTTTCAGGGCTCCTACGAGCAGTACTTC
CDR3aa: CASSFQGSYEQYF

abundance: few
d_gene: .
v_gene: TRBV18
j_gene: TRBJ1-6
CDR3nt: TGTGCCAGCTCAACGGGACATGGAGATTCACCCCTCCACTTT
CDR3aa: CASSTGHGDSPLHF

abundance: few
d_gene: TRBD1
v_gene: TRBV2
j_gene: TRBJ1-1
CDR3nt: TGTGCCAGCAGTGTACGGGACAGAAATGCCCCTGAAGCTTTCTTT
CDR3aa: CASSVRDRNAPEAFF

abundance: .
d_gene: TRBD1
v_gene: TRBV7-9
j_gene: TRBJ1-2
CDR3nt: TGTGCCAGCAGCTCGACAGGGGCACGGGGCTACACCTTC
CDR3aa: CASSSTGARGYTF

abundance: .
d_gene: TRBD1
v_gene: TRBV27
j_gene: TRBJ2-1
CDR3nt: TGTGCCAGCTCCACTCCGACAGGGGACAATGAGCAGTTCTTC
CDR3aa: CASSTPTGDNEQFF

abundance: .
d_gene: .
v_gene: TRBV27
j_gene: TRBJ1-6
CDR3nt: TGTGCCAGCAGTCAGGGCGCTAATTCACCCCTCCACTTT
CDR3aa: CASSQGANSPLHF

abundance: .
d_gene: .
v_gene: TRBV7-8
j_gene: TRBJ1-2
CDR3nt: TGTGCCAGCAGCTTAGATCTGCTAGGCCGTGGGAACTATGGCTACACCTTC
CDR3aa: CASSLDLLGRGNYGYTF

abundance: few
d_gene: TRBD1
v_gene: TRBV11-1
j_gene: TRBJ1-1
CDR3nt: TGTGCCAGCAGCGCGAAGGGGGCGGATAGAACTGAAGCTTTCTTT
CDR3aa: CASSAKGADRTEAFF

abundance: .
d_gene: TRBD1
v_gene: TRBV5-6
j_gene: TRBJ1-1
CDR3nt: TGTGCCAGCAGCTTGCGGGGACAGATTGAAGCTTTCTTT
CDR3aa: CASSLRGQIEAFF

abundance: few
d_gene: .
v_gene: TRBV5-1
j_gene: TRBJ1-2
CDR3nt: TGCGCCAGCAGCTTGGACAGGGCGAATGGCTACACCTTC
CDR3aa: CASSLDRANGYTF

abundance: .
d_gene: TRBD2
v_gene: TRBV6-5
j_gene: TRBJ2-1
CDR3nt: TGTGCCAGTAGGGAGGGTGGCAGGGTAAGTGAGCAGTTCTTC
CDR3aa: CASREGGRVSEQFF

abundance: .
d_gene: TRBD1
v_gene: TRBV7-9
j_gene: TRBJ1-5
CDR3nt: TGTGCCAGCAGCTTAAGTGAGGGACAGCCTCTAGTCAATCAGCCCCAGCATTTT
CDR3aa: CASSLSEGQPLVNQPQHF

abundance: .
d_gene: .
v_gene: TRBV7-2
j_gene: TRBJ1-2
CDR3nt: TGTGCCAGCAGCTTATCCGGTTCTGGCTACACCTTC
CDR3aa: CASSLSGSGYTF